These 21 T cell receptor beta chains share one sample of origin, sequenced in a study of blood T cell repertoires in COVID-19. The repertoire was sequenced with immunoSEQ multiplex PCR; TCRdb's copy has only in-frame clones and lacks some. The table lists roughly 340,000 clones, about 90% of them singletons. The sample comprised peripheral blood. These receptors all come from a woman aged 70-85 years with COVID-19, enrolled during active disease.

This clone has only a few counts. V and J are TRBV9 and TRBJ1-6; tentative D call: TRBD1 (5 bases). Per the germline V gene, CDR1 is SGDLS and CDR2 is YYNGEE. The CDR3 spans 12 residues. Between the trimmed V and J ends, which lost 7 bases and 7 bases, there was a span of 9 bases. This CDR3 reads CASGRGNSPLHF. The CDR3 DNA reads TGTGCCAGCGGTCGGGGGAATTCACCCCTCCACTTT. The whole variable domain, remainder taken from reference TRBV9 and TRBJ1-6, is DSGVTQTPKHLITATGQRVTLRCSPRSGDLSVYWYQQSLDQGLQFLIQYYNGEERAKGNILERFSAQQFPDLHSELNLSSLELGDSALYFCASGRGNSPLHFGNGTRLTVT.

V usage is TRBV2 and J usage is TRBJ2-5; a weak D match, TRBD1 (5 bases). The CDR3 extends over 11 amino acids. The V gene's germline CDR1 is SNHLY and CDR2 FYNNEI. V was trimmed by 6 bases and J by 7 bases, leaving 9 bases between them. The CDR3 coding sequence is TGTGCCAGCAGCCCGCAGGGGACCCAGTACTTC. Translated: CASSPQGTQYF.

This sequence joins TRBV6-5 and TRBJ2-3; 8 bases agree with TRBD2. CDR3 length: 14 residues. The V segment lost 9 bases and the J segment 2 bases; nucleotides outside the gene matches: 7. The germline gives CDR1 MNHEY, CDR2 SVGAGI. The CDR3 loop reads CASRAGGYTDTQYF. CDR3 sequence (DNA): TGTGCCAGTCGGGCGGGGGGTTACACAGATACGCAGTATTTT.

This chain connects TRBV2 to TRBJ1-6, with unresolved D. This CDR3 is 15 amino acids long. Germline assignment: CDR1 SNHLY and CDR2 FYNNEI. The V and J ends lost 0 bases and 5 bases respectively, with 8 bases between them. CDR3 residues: CASSEAPGNNSPLHF. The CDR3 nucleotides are TGTGCCAGCAGTGAAGCTCCCGGGAATAATTCACCCCTCCACTTT. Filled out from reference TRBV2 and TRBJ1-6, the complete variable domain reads EPEVTQTPSHQVTQMGQEVILRCVPISNHLYFYWYRQILGQKVEFLVSFYNNEISEKSEIFDDQFSVERPDGSNFTLKIRSTKLEDSAMYFCASSEAPGNNSPLHFGNGTRLTVT.

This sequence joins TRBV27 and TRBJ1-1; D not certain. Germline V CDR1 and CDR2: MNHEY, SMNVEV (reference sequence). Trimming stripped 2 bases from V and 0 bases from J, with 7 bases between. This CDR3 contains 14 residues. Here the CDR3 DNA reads TGTGCCAGCAGTTTACAACAATTGAACACTGAAGCTTTCTTT. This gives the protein CASSLQQLNTEAFF.

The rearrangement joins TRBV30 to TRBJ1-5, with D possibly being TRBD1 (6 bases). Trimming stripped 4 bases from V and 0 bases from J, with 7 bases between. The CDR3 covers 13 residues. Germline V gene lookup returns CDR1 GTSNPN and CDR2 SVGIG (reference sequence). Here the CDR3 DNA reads TGTGCCTGGACAGGGGATAGCAATCAGCCCCAGCATTTT. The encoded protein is CAWTGDSNQPQHF.

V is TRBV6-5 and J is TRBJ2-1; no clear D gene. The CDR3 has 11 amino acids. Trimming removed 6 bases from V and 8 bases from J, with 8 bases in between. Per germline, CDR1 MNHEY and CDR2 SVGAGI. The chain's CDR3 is CASSTEYEQFF. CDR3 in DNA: TGTGCCAGCAGCACAGAGTATGAGCAGTTCTTC.

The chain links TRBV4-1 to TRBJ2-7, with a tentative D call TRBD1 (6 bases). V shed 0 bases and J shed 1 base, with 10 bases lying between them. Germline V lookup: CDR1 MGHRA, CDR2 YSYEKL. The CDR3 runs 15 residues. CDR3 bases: TGCGCCAGCAGCCAAGAAGACAGGTCGTCCTACGAGCAGTACTTC. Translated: CASSQEDRSSYEQYF.

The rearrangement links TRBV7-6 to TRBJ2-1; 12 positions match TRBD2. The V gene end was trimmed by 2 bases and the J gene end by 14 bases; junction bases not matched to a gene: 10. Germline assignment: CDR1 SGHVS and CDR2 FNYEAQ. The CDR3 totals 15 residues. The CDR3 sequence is CASSLLGLAGGPEFF. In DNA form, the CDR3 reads TGTGCCAGCAGCTTACTAGGGCTAGCGGGGGGGCCCGAGTTCTTC.

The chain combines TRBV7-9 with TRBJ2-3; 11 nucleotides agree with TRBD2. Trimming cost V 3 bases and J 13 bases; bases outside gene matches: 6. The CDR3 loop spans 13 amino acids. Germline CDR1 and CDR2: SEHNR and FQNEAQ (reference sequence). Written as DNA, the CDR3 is TGTGCCAGCAGCTTGGTAGCGGGGGGGCCCGAGTATTTT. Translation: CASSLVAGGPEYF.

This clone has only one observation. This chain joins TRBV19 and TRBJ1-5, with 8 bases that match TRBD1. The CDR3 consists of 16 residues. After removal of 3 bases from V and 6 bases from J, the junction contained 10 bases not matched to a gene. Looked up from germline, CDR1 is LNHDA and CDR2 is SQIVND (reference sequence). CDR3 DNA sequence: TGTGCCAGTAGTATCCTGCAGGGGGCCATAGGTCAGCCCCAGCATTTT. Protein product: CASSILQGAIGQPQHF. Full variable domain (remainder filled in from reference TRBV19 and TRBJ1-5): DGGITQSPKYLFRKEGQNVTLSCEQNLNHDAMYWYRQDPGQGLRLIYYSQIVNDFQKGDIAEGYSVSREKKESFPLTVTSAQKNPTAFYLCASSILQGAIGQPQHFGDGTRLSIL.

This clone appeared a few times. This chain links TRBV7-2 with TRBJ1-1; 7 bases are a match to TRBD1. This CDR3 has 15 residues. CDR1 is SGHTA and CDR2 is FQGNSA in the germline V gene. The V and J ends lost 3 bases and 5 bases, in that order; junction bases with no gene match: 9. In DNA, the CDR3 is TGTGCCAGCAGCTTTACAGGGGACCCCGGGACTGAAGCTTTCTTT. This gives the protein CASSFTGDPGTEAFF.

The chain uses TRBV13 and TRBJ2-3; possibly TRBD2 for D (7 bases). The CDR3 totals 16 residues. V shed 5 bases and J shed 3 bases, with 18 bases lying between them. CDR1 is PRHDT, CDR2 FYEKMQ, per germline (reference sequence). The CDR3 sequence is CASSPPVGGRTDTQYF. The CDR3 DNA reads TGTGCCAGCAGCCCGCCAGTCGGGGGGCGAACAGATACGCAGTATTTT.

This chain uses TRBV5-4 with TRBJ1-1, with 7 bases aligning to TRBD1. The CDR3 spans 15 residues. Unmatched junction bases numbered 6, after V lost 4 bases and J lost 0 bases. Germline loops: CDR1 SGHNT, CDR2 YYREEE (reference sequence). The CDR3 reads CASSPGDSLNTEAFF. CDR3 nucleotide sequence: TGTGCCAGCAGCCCCGGGGACAGTTTGAACACTGAAGCTTTCTTT. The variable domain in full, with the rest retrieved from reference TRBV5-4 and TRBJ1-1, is ETGVTQSPTHLIKTRGQQVTLRCSSQSGHNTVSWYQQALGQGPQFIFQYYREEENGRGNFPPRFSGLQFPNYSSELNVNALELDDSALYLCASSPGDSLNTEAFFGQGTRLTVV.

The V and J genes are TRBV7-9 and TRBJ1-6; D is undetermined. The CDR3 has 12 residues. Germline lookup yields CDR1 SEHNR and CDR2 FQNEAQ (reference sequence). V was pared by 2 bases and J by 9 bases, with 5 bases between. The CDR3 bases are TGTGCCAGCAGCTTAAATAGTTCACCCCTCCACTTT. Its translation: CASSLNSSPLHF.

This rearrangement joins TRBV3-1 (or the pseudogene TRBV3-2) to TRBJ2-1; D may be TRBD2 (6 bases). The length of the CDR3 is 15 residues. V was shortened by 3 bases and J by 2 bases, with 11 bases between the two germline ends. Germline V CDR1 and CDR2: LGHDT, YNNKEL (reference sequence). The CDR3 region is CASSQRGPTYNEQFF. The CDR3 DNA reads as TGTGCCAGCAGCCAGCGGGGTCCCACCTACAATGAGCAGTTCTTC.

CDR3 region: CAWSTSGGAWETQYF. CDR3 in DNA: TGTGCCTGGAGTACTAGCGGGGGGGCATGGGAGACCCAGTACTTC. This chain joins TRBV30 and TRBJ2-5, with 13 nucleotides matching TRBD2. The J segment lost 5 bases and the V segment lost 2 bases, leaving 5 bases of the junction unmatched. The germline V gene has CDR1 GTSNPN and CDR2 SVGIG (reference sequence). There are 15 residues in the CDR3.

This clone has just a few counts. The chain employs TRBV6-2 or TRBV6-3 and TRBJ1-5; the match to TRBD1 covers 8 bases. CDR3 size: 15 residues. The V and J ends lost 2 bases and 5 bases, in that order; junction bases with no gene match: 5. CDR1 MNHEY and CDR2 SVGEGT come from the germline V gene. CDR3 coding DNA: TGTGCCAGCAGTTACCCCGGACAGGGAGATCAGCCCCAGCATTTT. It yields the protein CASSYPGQGDQPQHF.

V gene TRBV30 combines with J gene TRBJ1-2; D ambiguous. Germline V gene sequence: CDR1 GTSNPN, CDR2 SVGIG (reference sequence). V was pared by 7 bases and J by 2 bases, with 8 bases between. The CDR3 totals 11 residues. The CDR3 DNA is TGTGCCTTCGGCGGGAACTATGGCTACACCTTC. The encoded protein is CAFGGNYGYTF.

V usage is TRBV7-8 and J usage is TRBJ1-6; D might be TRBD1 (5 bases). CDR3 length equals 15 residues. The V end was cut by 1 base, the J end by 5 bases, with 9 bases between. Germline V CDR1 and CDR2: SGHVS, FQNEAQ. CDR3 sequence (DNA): TGTGCCAGCAGCTTAGATCCAGGGAATAATTCACCCCTCCACTTT. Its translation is CASSLDPGNNSPLHF.

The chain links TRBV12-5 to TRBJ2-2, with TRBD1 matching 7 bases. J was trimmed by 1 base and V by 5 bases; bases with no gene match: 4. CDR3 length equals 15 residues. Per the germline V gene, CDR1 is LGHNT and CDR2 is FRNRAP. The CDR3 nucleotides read TGTGCTAGTGGTAACAGGGGTTGGAACACCGGGGAGCTGTTTTTT. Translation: CASGNRGWNTGELFF.